A selection of T cell receptor beta chains follows, all from one sample in a study of T cell responses to AZD1222 COVID-19 vaccine. Clones were sequenced by immunoSEQ multiplex PCR, and TCRdb holds only the in-frame ones, with some missing. The sample holds roughly 130,000 clones; roughly 88% are singletons and the top ten take approximately 8%. Sequenced material: peripheral blood, taken on day 0 of AZD1222 vaccination. The receptors come from an adult in good health. CDR3s include the opening cysteine and the closing phenylalanine or tryptophan. D genes are given only for firm matches. The size of a clone is reported for some rows only, either as once, few or many, or as a class for expanded clones.

j_call	d_call	v_call	clone_size	cdr3_aa	cdr3_nt
TRBJ1-5	NA	TRBV27	NA	CASSLGRTGGNQPQHF	TGTGCCAGCAGTTTAGGCAGAACCGGAGGCAATCAGCCCCAGCATTTT
TRBJ1-6	NA	TRBV3-1/TRBV3-2	NA	CASSSDRSYNSPLHF	TGTGCCAGCAGCTCCGACAGGAGCTATAATTCACCCCTCCACTTT
TRBJ2-2	NA	TRBV5-1	NA	CASSLAGGSNTGELFF	TGCGCCAGCAGCTTGGCGGGCGGATCGAACACCGGGGAGCTGTTTTTT
TRBJ2-2	NA	TRBV7-9	NA	CASSWDSRGTGELFF	TGTGCCAGCAGCTGGGACTCGCGAGGCACCGGGGAGCTGTTTTTT
TRBJ2-7	TRBD2	TRBV7-2	once	CASSLGSGISYEQYF	TGTGCCAGCAGCTTAGGTAGCGGGATCTCCTACGAGCAGTACTTC
TRBJ1-2	NA	TRBV5-1	NA	CASSRAQGGDYGYTF	TGCGCCAGCAGCCGGGCGCAGGGTGGGGACTATGGCTACACCTTC
TRBJ2-7	NA	TRBV21-1	once	CASSKARASGYYEQYF	TGTGCCAGCAGCAAAGCAAGGGCTAGCGGATACTACGAGCAGTACTTC
TRBJ2-1	TRBD2	TRBV7-2	NA	CASSGTSGWNEQFF	TGTGCCAGCAGTGGGACTAGCGGGTGGAATGAGCAGTTCTTC
TRBJ1-1	TRBD1	TRBV15	NA	CATSRGADRGNTEAFF	TGTGCCACCAGCAGGGGCGCAGACAGGGGAAACACTGAAGCTTTCTTT
TRBJ2-7	NA	TRBV12-5	NA	CASGLDSGLRSIEQYF	TGTGCTAGTGGTTTGGACTCGGGACTCCGTAGCATTGAGCAGTACTTC
TRBJ2-7	NA	TRBV6-1	NA	CASSEPVGTGAGEQYF	TGTGCCAGCAGTGAACCGGTTGGTACCGGGGCGGGGGAGCAGTACTTC
TRBJ2-7	TRBD1	TRBV11-2	NA	CASSTRTGGVEQYF	TGTGCCAGCAGCACACGGACAGGGGGCGTCGAGCAGTACTTC
TRBJ2-5	TRBD1	TRBV4-3	few	CASSQDPPGQVYGETQYF	TGCGCCAGCAGCCAAGATCCCCCAGGACAGGTTTACGGAGAGACCCAGTACTTC
TRBJ1-3	NA	TRBV9	NA	CASSVGLLFLDTIYF	TGTGCCAGCAGCGTAGGACTGTTATTCCTGGACACCATATATTTT
TRBJ1-2	NA	TRBV7-9	NA	CASSLWRGEPNYGYTF	TGTGCCAGCAGCTTATGGCGCGGGGAACCCAACTATGGCTACACCTTC
TRBJ1-1	TRBD1	TRBV7-3	NA	CASSRGQGMNTEAFF	TGTGCCAGCAGCCGGGGACAGGGGATGAACACTGAAGCTTTCTTT
TRBJ2-1	NA	TRBV19	NA	CASSRESGGYNEQFF	TGTGCCAGTAGTAGAGAATCAGGGGGGTACAATGAGCAGTTCTTC
TRBJ2-2	NA	TRBV15	NA	CATNVDRSNTGELFF	TGTGCCACCAATGTGGACAGATCGAACACCGGGGAGCTGTTTTTT
TRBJ2-1	NA	TRBV24-1	NA	CATSEGSGVEQFF	TGTGCCACCAGTGAAGGATCCGGGGTTGAGCAGTTCTTC
TRBJ2-7	NA	TRBV30	NA	CAWISGFGYEQYF	TGTGCCTGGATTTCGGGCTTCGGCTACGAGCAGTACTTC